This T cell receptor beta chain was captured by sequencing in a study of T-cell reconstitution after alpha-beta-depleted transplantation in children. Broader study findings: The study reportedly traced alpha-beta T cells about two months after transplant to several hundred expanded graft clones. One year after transplant, T-cell counts and diversity came mostly from newly produced T cells. Day-60 TCRbeta diversity that was high in some patients was derived from surviving recipient T cells and thymic progenitors.

The CDR3 is 17 residues long. As it was prepared, the TCRbeta library received unique molecular identifiers. Via MiXCR, TCRdb re-called the PCR reads, giving one row per CDR3 protein. This sample has 500,000 to 650,000 distinct CDR3 sequences; around 13% occur once, and the top ten carry around 2.2%. With respect to this clonotype: Its antigen is not known.

The receptor comes from a male patient younger than 18 who had a stem cell transplant for acute myeloid leukemia, so the T cells may come from the graft donor. The V call is TRBV21-1, the J call TRBJ2-7; the table gives TRBD1 as D, unverified against the DNA. TRBV21-1 represents a pseudogene. The input for sequencing was PBMCs, mostly from graft donor cells, taken 360 days after TCRalphabeta/CD19-depleted stem cell transplant. CDR3 protein: CASSKEGAVGRSYEQYF. The CDR3 bases are TGTGCCAGCAGCAAAGAGGGGGCCGTTGGTCGGTCCTACGAGCAGTACTTC.